The T cell receptor beta chain under discussion was sequenced for a study of radiation and T cells in renal cell carcinoma. General study points: In blood, top tumor clones expanded by 2 weeks, shrinking by 4.

Measured with immunoSEQ multiplex PCR; TCRdb has only the in-frame clones, and not every one. The repertoire consists of fewer than 200,000 clones, with roughly 90% occurring once and the leading ten covering 11%. As concerns this clone: Its matching antigen is unknown.

Time point: blood 4 weeks post-SBRT, at nephrectomy. Treatment in this sample: 15 Gy SBRT to primary tumor, nephrectomy 4 weeks later. Nephrectomy followed 15 Gy stereotactic body radiation by 4 weeks. The tumor was a clear cell renal cell carcinoma. The CDR3 consists of 12 residues. Trimming removed 5 bases from V and 5 bases from J, with 9 bases in between. Germline values: CDR1 SGHAT, CDR2 FQNNGV. The sequence came from a woman between 45 and 65 years old with renal cell carcinoma. The specimen was blood, collected from a patient whose treatment included radiotherapy and nephrectomy. This chain uses TRBV11-2 with TRBJ1-2; D possibly corresponds to TRBD1 (5 bases). Here the CDR3 reads CASSPDRYGYTF. The CDR3 DNA is TGTGCCAGCAGCCCCGACAGATATGGCTACACCTTC.